The TCR beta chain under discussion was sequenced for a study of radiation and T cells in renal cell carcinoma. Study-wide background: Nephrectomy followed 15 Gy stereotactic body radiation by 4 weeks.

As to this clone: The antigen is undetermined.

Described time point: baseline pretreatment blood. Treatment defined: 15 Gy SBRT to primary tumor, nephrectomy 4 weeks later. Serial blood draws occurred at baseline and 2 and 4 weeks post-SBRT. The patient's renal cell carcinoma had clear cell pathology. CDR1 KGHSH and CDR2 LQKENI come from the germline V gene. V was pared by 2 bases and J by 0 bases, with 14 bases between. CDR3 length: 16 residues. Method: immunoSEQ multiplex PCR; TCRdb's copy keeps in-frame clones and lacks some. The data contain about 140,000 clones, less than 90% of them seen just once; the ten biggest clones take up roughly 23%. Study-wide findings and caveats: Top tumor clonotypes rose in blood 2 weeks post-radiation, then contracted.

This specimen consisted of blood, obtained from a patient whose treatment included radiotherapy and nephrectomy. The rearrangement links TRBV18 to TRBJ2-7; D not resolved. This clonotype was obtained from a woman in her 50s with renal cell carcinoma. Written as DNA, the CDR3 is TGTGCCAGCTCACCAAGCTCGTTAAAGAGCTCCTACGAGCAGTACTTC. Encoded protein: CASSPSSLKSSYEQYF.